The rows below give T cell receptor beta chains drawn from one sample of a study of blood T cell repertoires in COVID-19. Using immunoSEQ multiplex PCR, the repertoire was profiled, and TCRdb retains in-frame clones only, with some absent. This table has about 82,000 clones, roughly 91% appearing once. Sequencing was done on a sample of PBMCs or T cells enriched from blood (not recorded which). The receptors shown here come from a woman in her forties or fifties with acute COVID-19. The CDR3 runs from the conserved cysteine through the conserved F or W. The D gene is left open where the match is weak. Some rows have no size entry. The others give once, few or many, or a class for an expanded clone.

j_call clone_size v_call d_call cdr3_aa cdr3_nt
TRBJ1-2 . TRBV5-5 TRBD1 CASSEQGDYGYTF TGTGCCAGCAGCGAGCAGGGGGACTATGGCTACACCTTC
TRBJ2-3 . TRBV4-2 . CASSQDRTTTDTQYF TGTGCCAGCAGCCAAGATAGGACAACCACAGATACGCAGTATTTT
TRBJ2-7 . TRBV2 . CASSEGGSPYEQYF TGTGCCAGCAGTGAAGGAGGCTCCCCCTACGAGCAGTACTTC
TRBJ2-7 once TRBV14 TRBD1 CASSQWSGTGFNEQYF TGTGCCAGCAGCCAGTGGTCCGGGACAGGGTTCAACGAGCAGTACTTC
TRBJ2-1 . TRBV19 TRBD2 CASSARSLAVTYNEQFF TGTGCCAGTAGCGCTAGATCCCTAGCGGTAACCTACAATGAGCAGTTCTTC
TRBJ1-3 . TRBV11-2 TRBD1 CASSGYWDSGNTIYF TGTGCCAGCAGCGGGTACTGGGACAGCGGAAACACCATATATTTT
TRBJ2-5 . TRBV6-5 . CASRVRGSGQETQYF TGTGCCAGCAGAGTTAGGGGTTCCGGCCAAGAGACCCAGTACTTC
TRBJ1-2 few TRBV30 . CAWVQGYGYTF TGTGCCTGGGTACAGGGCTATGGCTACACCTTC
TRBJ2-3 . TRBV7-2 TRBD2 CASSPGTRRTDTQYF TGTGCCAGCAGCCCCGGGACTAGACGGACAGATACGCAGTATTTT
TRBJ1-6 . TRBV6-5 TRBD1 CASSLSTGLNSPLHF TGTGCCAGCAGTTTATCGACAGGGTTAAATTCACCCCTCCACTTT
TRBJ2-3 . TRBV30 . CAWSLQGADTQYF TGTGCCTGGAGCCTACAGGGTGCAGATACGCAGTATTTT
TRBJ2-4 . TRBV5-1 TRBD2 CASSLDLAGVETKNIQYF TGCGCCAGCAGCTTGGACCTAGCGGGAGTCGAGACCAAAAACATTCAGTACTTC
TRBJ1-1 . TRBV7-2 . CASSQKRTARDTEAFF TGTGCCAGCAGCCAAAAGCGGACAGCGAGAGACACTGAAGCTTTCTTT
TRBJ2-1 . TRBV28 TRBD1 CASSRGPGSYNEQFF TGTGCCAGCAGTAGGGGGCCGGGGTCCTACAATGAGCAGTTCTTC
TRBJ2-5 . TRBV9 TRBD2 CASSVTGGLRTETQYF TGTGCCAGCAGCGTTACGGGAGGCCTCAGAACAGAGACCCAGTACTTC
TRBJ2-2 . TRBV25-1 TRBD2 CASRTAGTSNTGELFF TGTGCCAGCAGAACGGCCGGGACTAGTAACACCGGGGAGCTGTTTTTT
TRBJ2-7 once TRBV5-4 TRBD1 CASSFTGTGEDEQYF TGTGCCAGCAGCTTTACCGGGACAGGGGAGGACGAGCAGTACTTC
TRBJ1-1 once TRBV6-1 . CASSEAPGSNTEAFF TGTGCCAGCAGTGAAGCTCCCGGGTCGAACACTGAAGCTTTCTTT
TRBJ1-5 . TRBV6-5 TRBD1 CASSLGDRRGQPQHF TGTGCCAGCAGTCTAGGGGACAGACGGGGTCAGCCCCAGCATTTT
TRBJ2-7 . TRBV5-5 . CASSLGGAAYEQYF TGTGCCAGCAGCTTAGGAGGGGCCGCCTACGAGCAGTACTTC
TRBJ2-3 few TRBV5-8 . CASSFGIFTDTQYF TGTGCCAGCAGCTTTGGCATTTTCACAGATACGCAGTATTTT
TRBJ2-3 . TRBV27 TRBD1 CASTRTGGASTDTQYF TGTGCCAGCACAAGGACAGGGGGCGCTAGCACAGATACGCAGTATTTT
TRBJ2-1 few TRBV7-3 . CASSLSRERGNEQFF TGTGCCAGCAGCTTATCTCGGGAGAGGGGCAATGAGCAGTTCTTC
TRBJ1-1 . TRBV10-3 . CAISEQESNTEAFF TGTGCCATCAGTGAACAGGAGTCGAACACTGAAGCTTTCTTT
TRBJ2-3 once TRBV11-3 TRBD2 CASNYGTSGATDTQYF TGTGCCAGCAACTACGGGACTAGCGGGGCCACAGATACGCAGTATTTT
TRBJ1-4 . TRBV27 TRBD1 CASSLAGTVTNEKLFF TGTGCCAGCAGTTTAGCAGGGACAGTCACTAATGAAAAACTGTTTTTT
TRBJ2-6 few TRBV2 . CASSESGAGANVLTF TGTGCCAGCAGTGAGTCCGGGGCTGGGGCCAACGTCCTGACTTTC
TRBJ2-1 once TRBV6-5 TRBD2 CASSRTRRGEQFF TGTGCCAGCAGTAGGACTAGGCGGGGTGAGCAGTTCTTC